This T cell receptor (delta chain) appears in the sequencing data of a study of gamma-delta chains in newborns, infants, children (dated by TCRdb to the late 2010s). Regarding the research as a whole: According to the title of the study, polyclonal expansion of innate gammadelta T cells immediately after birth is driven by microbial exposure. Right after human newborns were born, the researchers looked at the way microbial exposure shaped their populations of innate gammadelta T cells.

In regard to this clone: This receptor's antigen is unknown. With a much larger clone just one base away, this may be a read error.

The CDR1 and CDR2 encoded by the germline V gene are GEAIGNYY and EKD. V is shortened by 1 base, J by 7 bases, and the region joining them spans 15 bases. From its cysteine to its phenylalanine, the CDR3 spans 14 amino acids. Solely the CDR3 DNA is kept, with 42 bases framed from the first base. TCRdb lists the instrument as Illumina MiSeq. With CATT, TCRdb called clones again from the public reads; duplicate DNA rows were later joined. The sample records 7,000 to 9,500 delta-chain clones, approximately 22% of which are singletons. The ten top clones hold 4.4% of the sample. Source material: blood. The sequence came from a child who was a newborn, infant or young child, either healthy, febrile or measles-vaccinated (not recorded which). This receptor chain uses TRDV2 and TRDJ1; perhaps TRDD3 is the D gene, with 6 bases matching. The sequenced DNA: TGTGCCTGTGACACGGTGGGGGTCCACGCTAAACTCATCTTT. This yields the protein CACDTVGVHAKLIF.